A selection of T cell receptor beta chains follows, all from one sample in a study of control samples from healthy donors and cancer patients. Sequencing was performed with immunoSEQ multiplex PCR; in TCRdb, only in-frame clones are kept and a portion is missing. The sample lists over 150,000 clones, 94% occurring once. Input material: blood. The origin of the receptors is a woman under 30 in good health. Each CDR3 is given with its conserved first and last residue. The D gene is left open where the match is weak. Expanded clones are given a class, and other clones once, few, many or no size at all.

>TRBD2|TRBJ2-3|once|16|TRBV9
CASSERTSGTTDTQYF
TGTGCCAGCAGCGAACGGACTAGCGGGACCACAGATACGCAGTATTTT
>NA|TRBJ2-5|NA|11|TRBV5-1
CASSIQETQYF
TGCGCCAGCAGCATCCAAGAGACCCAGTACTTC
>NA|TRBJ2-7|few|14|TRBV4-2
CASSQPRGEHEQYF
TGTGCCAGCAGCCAACCCCGAGGGGAGCACGAGCAGTACTTC
>NA|TRBJ1-1|NA|14|TRBV7-2
CASSSPWDLTEAFF
TGTGCCAGCAGCTCGCCTTGGGACCTCACTGAAGCTTTCTTT
>NA|TRBJ1-1|NA|14|TRBV4-1
CASSRGDSYTEAFF
TGCGCCAGCAGCCGTGGAGACAGTTACACTGAAGCTTTCTTT
>TRBD1|TRBJ1-5|NA|18|TRBV28
CASSFEDRGRYSNQPQHF
TGTGCCAGCAGTTTCGAAGACAGGGGACGATATAGCAATCAGCCCCAGCATTTT
>NA|TRBJ2-3|NA|14|TRBV24-1
CATSDYRATDTQYF
TGTGCCACCAGTGATTACCGGGCCACAGATACGCAGTATTTT
>TRBD1|TRBJ1-3|NA|14|TRBV28
CASSLRTGENTIYF
TGTGCCAGCAGTTTAAGGACAGGGGAAAACACCATATATTTT
>NA|TRBJ1-6|NA|14|TRBV27
CASSLNRQRSPLHF
TGTGCCAGCAGTTTAAACCGACAGAGGTCACCTCTCCACTTT
>NA|TRBJ1-6|NA|14|TRBV24-1
CATSDSPDNSPLHF
TGTGCCACCAGTGATTCACCGGATAATTCACCCCTCCACTTT
>TRBD1|TRBJ1-2|NA|15|TRBV10-3
CAISEGQGKPYGYTF
TGTGCCATCAGTGAAGGACAGGGGAAACCCTATGGCTACACCTTC
>NA|TRBJ2-4|once|13|TRBV28
CASSFPQGYIQYF
TGTGCCAGCAGTTTCCCCCAGGGCTACATTCAGTACTTC
>NA|TRBJ1-2|NA|13|TRBV6-1
CASSEGRIYGYTF
TGTGCCAGCAGTGAAGGACGGATCTATGGCTACACCTTC
>TRBD1|TRBJ2-6|NA|18|TRBV7-9
CASRGMGQGLNGANVLTF
TGTGCCAGCAGGGGGATGGGACAGGGTCTGAACGGGGCCAACGTCCTGACTTTC
>NA|TRBJ1-1|once|13|TRBV29-1
CSVDRQLNTEAFF
TGCAGCGTTGATAGACAGCTGAACACTGAAGCTTTCTTT
>NA|TRBJ2-3|NA|19|TRBV6-2/TRBV6-3
CASSLGRFHRDSPTDTQYF
TGTGCCAGCAGTTTGGGTAGGTTCCATCGGGACTCACCCACAGATACGCAGTATTTT
>NA|TRBJ1-6|NA|14|TRBV5-1
CASSFDSPNSPLHF
TGCGCCAGCAGCTTCGACAGTCCCAATTCACCCCTCCACTTT
>TRBD2|TRBJ2-7|NA|17|TRBV27
CASSTAGLAGGGDEQYF
TGTGCCAGCAGTACTGCCGGACTAGCGGGAGGTGGCGACGAGCAGTACTTC
>NA|TRBJ2-1|once|14|TRBV11-3
CASSLGVVGNEQFF
TGTGCCAGCAGCTTGGGGGTGGTTGGCAATGAGCAGTTCTTC
>NA|TRBJ2-4|NA|15|TRBV6-5
CASRSPLLAKNIQYF
TGTGCCAGCAGATCCCCACTTCTAGCCAAAAACATTCAGTACTTC
>TRBD1|TRBJ1-4|NA|14|TRBV5-6
CASSSGTAYEKLFF
TGTGCCAGCAGCTCCGGGACAGCTTATGAAAAACTGTTTTTT
>NA|TRBJ2-3|NA|16|TRBV6-5
CASSYSNNLVADTQYF
TGTGCCAGCAGTTACTCGAATAATCTTGTCGCAGATACGCAGTATTTT
>NA|TRBJ1-2|NA|13|TRBV29-1
CSVETGRNYGYTF
TGCAGCGTTGAGACGGGACGGAACTATGGCTACACCTTC
>NA|TRBJ2-1|NA|15|TRBV9
CASSPTGYVKDEQFF
TGTGCCAGCAGCCCCACAGGGTACGTAAAAGATGAGCAGTTCTTC
>TRBD1|TRBJ2-3|NA|12|TRBV29-1
CSVSGGEDTQYF
TGCAGCGTTTCAGGGGGCGAAGATACGCAGTATTTT
>NA|TRBJ2-7|NA|16|TRBV27
CASSLSKPGHSYEQYF
TGTGCCAGCAGTTTATCGAAGCCGGGACATTCCTACGAGCAGTACTTC
>NA|TRBJ2-1|NA|15|TRBV5-4
CASSFGGVNRNEQFF
TGTGCCAGCAGCTTTGGCGGGGTAAACCGGAATGAGCAGTTCTTC
>TRBD1|TRBJ1-5|NA|17|TRBV11-2
CASSLATGGNSNQPQHF
TGTGCCAGCAGCTTAGCGACAGGGGGCAATAGCAATCAGCCCCAGCATTTT
>TRBD1|TRBJ1-4|once|16|TRBV5-1
CASSPETGGVAQKLFF
TGCGCCAGCAGCCCCGAAACAGGGGGTGTTGCCCAAAAACTGTTTTTT
>NA|TRBJ1-1|NA|15|TRBV19
CASSPVVGSNTEAFF
TGTGCCAGTAGTCCGGTGGTGGGGTCGAACACTGAAGCTTTCTTT
>TRBD2|TRBJ2-7|NA|14|TRBV27
CASSYSGSIYEQYF
TGTGCCAGCAGTTATAGCGGGAGCATCTACGAGCAGTACTTC
>TRBD1|TRBJ1-1|NA|15|TRBV5-1
CASSPGQGAGTEAFF
TGCGCCAGCAGCCCAGGACAGGGGGCTGGTACTGAAGCTTTCTTT
>TRBD2|TRBJ2-7|NA|15|TRBV5-8
CASGSVGEGTYEQYF
TGTGCCAGTGGTTCCGTTGGGGAGGGGACCTACGAGCAGTACTTC
>NA|TRBJ2-3|NA|15|TRBV6-2/TRBV6-3
CASSPYGSSTDTQYF
TGTGCCAGCAGCCCTTATGGGAGCAGTACAGATACGCAGTATTTT
>TRBD1|TRBJ1-2|NA|13|TRBV12-3/TRBV12-4
CASSGRGVDGYTF
TGTGCCAGCAGTGGCAGGGGGGTCGACGGCTACACCTTC
>TRBD1|TRBJ2-7|once|14|TRBV28
CASSRGDRGDEQYF
TGTGCCAGCAGTCGGGGGGACAGGGGAGACGAGCAGTACTTC
>NA|TRBJ1-1|NA|13|TRBV24-1
CATSDGGRLEAFF
TGTGCCACCAGTGACGGGGGACGGTTAGAAGCTTTCTTT
>NA|TRBJ1-5|NA|14|TRBV6-5
CASSRDGSNQPQHF
TGTGCCAGCAGTAGGGACGGATCAAATCAGCCCCAGCATTTT
>NA|TRBJ1-2|NA|13|TRBV5-1
CASSLLQGSGYTF
TGCGCCAGCAGCTTGCTGCAGGGAAGTGGCTACACCTTC
>NA|TRBJ1-4|NA|15|TRBV7-9
CASSLGGRAREKLFF
TGTGCCAGCAGCTTAGGGGGCAGGGCCAGGGAAAAACTGTTTTTT
>NA|TRBJ2-1|NA|13|TRBV10-3
CAIRDTRLREQFF
TGTGCCATCCGGGACACACGACTTAGGGAGCAGTTCTTC
>TRBD2|TRBJ2-7|NA|15|TRBV4-2
CASSQVLAGVYEQYF
TGTGCCAGCAGCCAAGTACTAGCGGGAGTCTACGAGCAGTACTTC
>NA|TRBJ2-7|NA|13|TRBV9
CASSVGSGTEQYF
TGTGCCAGCAGCGTAGGCTCTGGGACCGAGCAGTACTTC
>TRBD1|TRBJ1-3|NA|17|TRBV28
CASSSPGQPLSGNTIYF
TGTGCCAGCAGTTCACCGGGACAGCCACTCTCTGGAAACACCATATATTTT
>TRBD2|TRBJ2-7|NA|15|TRBV6-5
CASRKLAGPSYEQYF
TGTGCCAGCAGGAAACTAGCGGGGCCCTCCTACGAGCAGTACTTC
>NA|TRBJ2-5|once|15|TRBV7-2
CASSSPQGVGETQYF
TGTGCCAGCAGCTCCCCCCAAGGGGTTGGGGAGACCCAGTACTTC
>TRBD1|TRBJ1-1|once|14|TRBV5-5
CASSPGTGNTEAFF
TGTGCCAGCAGCCCCGGGACAGGGAACACTGAAGCTTTCTTT
>TRBD1|TRBJ1-1|NA|15|TRBV18
CASSLDRGRQTEAFF
TGTGCCAGCTCACTGGACAGGGGGCGACAGACTGAAGCTTTCTTT
>TRBD2|TRBJ2-1|NA|18|TRBV9
CASSVRLAGGQNYNEQFF
TGTGCCAGCAGCGTACGACTAGCGGGGGGTCAAAATTACAATGAGCAGTTCTTC